Following are 15 T cell receptor beta chains from one sample sequenced in a study of cytomegalovirus exposure and HLA in healthy donors (dated by TCRdb to 2017 to 2019). Library creation used the immunoSEQ multiplex PCR assay. For the multiplex PCR, a mixture combining 60 forward primers for TCR Vbeta segments and 13 reverse primers for TCR Jbeta segments was used. TCRdb took over this immuneACCESS table, retaining in-frame rearrangements with V and J assigned. Such tables are incomplete; in checked studies, under half of the missing clones stem from an unresolved V gene, and the remainder is unexplained. This sample has more than 95,000 clones in its table, and roughly a tenth of those were observed once. In total, the top ten clones hold over 4.5% of the sample. The sample consisted of PBMCs. The receptors shown here come from a middle-aged man in good health and CMV-seropositive.

In DNA, the CDR3 is TGTGCCAGCAGCTCCCGACTAGCGGGAGAGGCCACAGATACGCAGTATTTT. This codes for CASSSRLAGEATDTQYF. This chain links TRBV7-2 with TRBJ2-3, with 12 bases aligning to TRBD2. CDR1 and CDR2 (germline): SGHTA, FQGNSA. The V segment lost 4 bases and the J segment 2 bases; nucleotides outside the gene matches: 7. This CDR3 has 17 amino acids.

This clone showed up just a few times. The junction departs from the called germline gene at one end, perhaps through a read error. V and J are TRBV7-7 and TRBJ2-1; 7 nucleotides align to TRBD1. The germline V gene has CDR1 SSHAT and CDR2 FNYEAQ (reference sequence). The CDR3 has 15 residues. CDR3: CASSLGTAPGNEQFF. The CDR3 region has the DNA TGTGCTAGCAGCTTGGGGACAGCCCCTGGCAATGAGCAGTTCTTC.

In this sample, this clone turned up a few times. The rearrangement links TRBV9 to TRBJ2-1; D possibly corresponds to TRBD2 (5 bases). Germline values: CDR1 SGDLS, CDR2 YYNGEE. Deletions cut 7 bases from V and 0 bases from J, with 17 bases between. There are 16 residues in the CDR3. For the CDR3, the DNA is TGTGCCAGCCGGGTATCGGACTCCCCCTCCTACAATGAGCAGTTCTTC. Protein product: CASRVSDSPSYNEQFF.

This clone was detected only a few times. J is TRBJ1-5 and V is TRBV6-4; a possible D gene is TRBD1 (5 bases). Germline loops: CDR1 MRHNA, CDR2 SNTAGT. This CDR3 spans 16 amino acids. Trimming removed 5 bases at V and 0 bases at J, with 14 bases between. CDR3 amino acids: CASSKGLTYSNQPQHF. CDR3 bases: TGTGCCAGCAGTAAGGGACTTACGTATAGCAATCAGCCCCAGCATTTT.

This clone appeared a few times. The V gene is TRBV4-1, the J gene TRBJ1-5, with unresolved D. Germline lookup yields CDR1 MGHRA and CDR2 YSYEKL. Trimming cost V 0 bases and J 4 bases, with 13 bases left between them. This CDR3 is built from 16 residues. CDR3 in amino acids: CASSQEGRGNNQPQHF. CDR3 in DNA: TGCGCCAGCAGCCAAGAAGGTAGAGGGAATAATCAGCCCCAGCATTTT.

The chain recombines TRBV27 with TRBJ1-1, with D uncertain. This CDR3 is 14 amino acids long. Per the germline V gene, CDR1 is MNHEY and CDR2 is SMNVEV (reference sequence). The V and J ends lost 2 bases and 0 bases respectively, with 7 bases between them. The CDR3 protein is CASSLQRMNTEAFF. The CDR3 DNA follows: TGTGCCAGCAGTTTACAGAGGATGAACACTGAAGCTTTCTTT.

The chain couples TRBV10-3 to TRBJ2-5; TRBD2 matches 8 bases. Trimming removed 0 bases from V and 2 bases from J; junction bases left unmatched: 8. From germline, CDR1 is ENHRY and CDR2 SYGVKD. This CDR3 has 17 residues. Written as DNA, the CDR3 is TGTGCCATCAGTGAGTCGGAGAGCGGGAGTGGTCAAGAGACCCAGTACTTC. It is translated as CAISESESGSGQETQYF.

The J gene is TRBJ2-4, the V gene TRBV7-9; 7 bases line up with TRBD2. Germline values: CDR1 SEHNR, CDR2 FQNEAQ (reference sequence). The CDR3 is made up of 17 amino acids. With 5 bases clipped from V and 6 bases from J, the junction kept 16 bases outside the gene matches. The CDR3 coding sequence is TGTGCCAGCAGCGCCAACCTAGCGGACGGTGGTGGAAACATTCAGTACTTC. It codes for CASSANLADGGGNIQYF. Together with reference TRBV7-9 and TRBJ2-4, the CDR3 gives the full variable domain: DTGVSQNPRHKITKRGQNVTFRCDPISEHNRLYWYRQTLGQGPEFLTYFQNEAQLEKSRLLSDRFSAERPKGSFSTLEIQRTEQGDSAMYLCASSANLADGGGNIQYFGAGTRLSVL.

This rearrangement joins TRBV11-2 to TRBJ2-3; TRBD1 might be the D (5 bases). Germline values: CDR1 SGHAT, CDR2 FQNNGV. The CDR3 has 15 residues. The V gene lost 1 base and the J gene lost 1 base, with 9 bases spanning the gap. CDR3 loop: CASSLGQSRTDTQYF. CDR3 nucleotides: TGTGCCAGCAGCTTAGGACAGTCCCGCACAGATACGCAGTATTTT.

The chain uses TRBV14 and TRBJ2-1; 9 bases are a match to TRBD1. Germline V CDR1 and CDR2: SGHDN, FVKESK. Trimming at V came to 4 bases and at J to 6 bases, leaving 7 bases not matched to a gene. CDR3 length: 15 amino acids. CDR3 in amino acids: CASSPGQGSGNEQFF. The CDR3 bases are TGTGCCAGCAGCCCTGGACAGGGGTCGGGCAATGAGCAGTTCTTC.

The chain is built from TRBV14 and TRBJ2-1; unclear D gene. V lost 4 bases and J 4 bases, leaving 17 bases between the germline ends. The CDR3 loop spans 16 amino acids. CDR1 is SGHDN, CDR2 FVKESK, per germline. The CDR3 DNA reads TGTGCCAGCAGCCCTCCTCGGAGTAGGTTTTACAATGAGCAGTTCTTC. Protein sequence: CASSPPRSRFYNEQFF.

The chain has TRBV6-1 and TRBJ2-1; 7 bases match TRBD2. Trimming at V came to 0 bases and at J to 9 bases, leaving 5 bases not matched to a gene. Germline-derived CDR1 and CDR2 are MNHNS and SASEGT. CDR3 length equals 14 residues. CDR3 protein: CASSEATTGGEQFF. The DNA of the CDR3 is TGTGCCAGCAGTGAAGCGACGACGGGAGGTGAGCAGTTCTTC.

The CDR3 reads CASSKGLASYEQYF. The DNA of the CDR3 is TGTGCCAGCAGCAAGGGACTAGCGAGCTACGAGCAGTACTTC. The genes are TRBV14 and TRBJ2-7; 10 bases are shared with TRBD2. Germline V lookup: CDR1 SGHDN, CDR2 FVKESK. The CDR3 totals 14 residues. V shed 5 bases and J 3 bases; nucleotides not matched to a gene: 4.

In its sample, this clone was seen a few times. V gene TRBV27 combines with J gene TRBJ2-1; TRBD2 agrees at 8 bases. J lost 12 bases, V lost 5 bases, and 12 bases had no gene match. The germline CDR1 and CDR2 sequences are MNHEY and SMNVEV (reference sequence). The CDR3 is 14 residues long. The CDR3 DNA reads TGTGCCAGCAGTATCGGGACTAGTGTTCCTTCGCAGTTCTTC. As protein: CASSIGTSVPSQFF.

This clone has a handful of counts. The chain recombines TRBV5-6 with TRBJ2-7; 8 bases agree with TRBD1. Germline CDR1 and CDR2: SGHDT and YYEEEE. The junction had 12 bases not matched to a gene; V was cut back by 6 bases and J by 1 base. This CDR3 contains 16 residues. CDR3 sequence reads: CASTHGVGQGSYEQYF. CDR3 nucleotide sequence: TGTGCCAGCACTCATGGTGTTGGACAGGGATCCTACGAGCAGTACTTC.